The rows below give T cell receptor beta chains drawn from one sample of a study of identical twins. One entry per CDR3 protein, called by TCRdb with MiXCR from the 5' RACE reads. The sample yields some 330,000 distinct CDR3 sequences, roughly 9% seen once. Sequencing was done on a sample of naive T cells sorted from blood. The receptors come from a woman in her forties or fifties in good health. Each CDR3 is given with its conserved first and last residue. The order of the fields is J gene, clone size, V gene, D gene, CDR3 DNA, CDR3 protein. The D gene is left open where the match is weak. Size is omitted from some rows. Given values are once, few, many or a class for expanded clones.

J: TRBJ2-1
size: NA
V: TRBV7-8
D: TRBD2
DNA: TGTGCCAGCAGCTTGGCGACTAGCGGCTACAATGAGCAGTTCTTC
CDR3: CASSLATSGYNEQFF

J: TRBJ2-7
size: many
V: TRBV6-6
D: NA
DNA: TGTGCCAGCAGGAGGGCTCGGGACGAGCAGTACTTC
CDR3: CASRRARDEQYF

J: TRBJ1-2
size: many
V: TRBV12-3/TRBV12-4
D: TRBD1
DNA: TGTGCCAGCAGTTCGACAGGGGGGACGTATGGCTACACCTTC
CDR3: CASSSTGGTYGYTF

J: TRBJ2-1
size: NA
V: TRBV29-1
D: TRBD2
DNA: TGCAGCGGTGCTAGCGGGACCAAGCAGTTCTTC
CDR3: CSGASGTKQFF

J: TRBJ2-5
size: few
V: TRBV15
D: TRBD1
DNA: TGTGCCACCAGCACCACAAGGACAGGGAAGGAGACCCAGTACTTC
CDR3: CATSTTRTGKETQYF

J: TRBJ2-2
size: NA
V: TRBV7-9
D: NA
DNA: TGTGCCAGCAGCCGTCCAGGTGGTGATGACACCGGGGAGCTGTTTTTT
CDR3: CASSRPGGDDTGELFF

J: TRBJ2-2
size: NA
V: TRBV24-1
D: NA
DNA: TGTGCCACCGAGACTAACTCGAACACCGGGGAGCTGTTTTTT
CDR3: CATETNSNTGELFF

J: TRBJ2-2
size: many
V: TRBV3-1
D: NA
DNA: TGTGCCAGCAGCCAAGACGTCGGGGCGACCGGGGAGCTGTTTTTT
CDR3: CASSQDVGATGELFF

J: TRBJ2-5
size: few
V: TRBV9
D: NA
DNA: TGTGCCAGCAGCGTAAAGGGCGGCGAGACCCAGTACTTC
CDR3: CASSVKGGETQYF

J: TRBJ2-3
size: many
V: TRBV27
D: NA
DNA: TGTGCCAGCAGTCCGCCCGGGTCCCTACTCTCTACGCAGTATTTT
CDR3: CASSPPGSLLSTQYF

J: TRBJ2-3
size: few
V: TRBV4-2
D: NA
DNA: TGTGCCAGCAGCCAAGGACGGAACACAGATACGCAGTATTTT
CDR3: CASSQGRNTDTQYF

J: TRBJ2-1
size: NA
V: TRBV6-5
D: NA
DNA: TGTGCCAGCTCCCTCCGGGGATTCTCCTACAATGAGCAGTTCTTC
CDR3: CASSLRGFSYNEQFF

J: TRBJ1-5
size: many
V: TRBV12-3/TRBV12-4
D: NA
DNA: TGTGCCAGCAGTTCGGGGCAGCCCCAGCATTTT
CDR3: CASSSGQPQHF

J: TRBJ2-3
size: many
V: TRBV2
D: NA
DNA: TGTGCCAGCAGAGCTCTAACAGGGTTGTCCGATACGCAGTATTTT
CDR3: CASRALTGLSDTQYF

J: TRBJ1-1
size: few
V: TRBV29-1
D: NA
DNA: TGCAGCGTTGCCTTGGGGGGGGGGACTGAAGCTTTCTTT
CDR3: CSVALGGGTEAFF

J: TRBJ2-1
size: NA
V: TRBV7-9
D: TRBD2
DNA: TGTGCCAGCAGCTTTCCCGGGACTAGCGGTCGGGATGAGCAGTTCTTC
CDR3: CASSFPGTSGRDEQFF

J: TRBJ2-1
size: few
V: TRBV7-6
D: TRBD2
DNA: TGTGCCAGCAGCCCGAACGCGGGGGGCACTGAGCAGTTCTTC
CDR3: CASSPNAGGTEQFF

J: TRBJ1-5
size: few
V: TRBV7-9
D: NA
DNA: TGTGCCAGCGCCTTGGGGGTATTGCAGCCCCAGCATTTT
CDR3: CASALGVLQPQHF

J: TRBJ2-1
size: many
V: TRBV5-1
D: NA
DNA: TGCGCCAGCAGCTTGGAACGATTTGAGCAGTTCTTC
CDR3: CASSLERFEQFF

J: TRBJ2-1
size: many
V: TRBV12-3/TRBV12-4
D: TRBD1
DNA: TGTGCCAGCAGTTCACCGGGACAGAGAGGGTCAAATGAGCAGTTCTTC
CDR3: CASSSPGQRGSNEQFF

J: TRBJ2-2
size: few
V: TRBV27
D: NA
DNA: TGTGCCAGCAAAAAGGGAAGGAACACCGGGGAGCTGTTTTTT
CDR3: CASKKGRNTGELFF

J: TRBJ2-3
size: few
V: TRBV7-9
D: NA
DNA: TGTGCCAGCAGCTTTCAAACGGGGCAGCGTTCTAGCACAGATACGCAGTATTTT
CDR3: CASSFQTGQRSSTDTQYF

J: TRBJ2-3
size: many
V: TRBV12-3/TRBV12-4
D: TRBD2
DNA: TGTGCCAGCACTCATAGCGGGAGCACAGATACGCAGTATTTT
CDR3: CASTHSGSTDTQYF

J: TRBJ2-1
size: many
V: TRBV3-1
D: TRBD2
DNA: TGTGCCAGCAGCCCCCTTGGTGGCGGGAGTTGGTATCATGAGCAGTTCTTC
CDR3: CASSPLGGGSWYHEQFF